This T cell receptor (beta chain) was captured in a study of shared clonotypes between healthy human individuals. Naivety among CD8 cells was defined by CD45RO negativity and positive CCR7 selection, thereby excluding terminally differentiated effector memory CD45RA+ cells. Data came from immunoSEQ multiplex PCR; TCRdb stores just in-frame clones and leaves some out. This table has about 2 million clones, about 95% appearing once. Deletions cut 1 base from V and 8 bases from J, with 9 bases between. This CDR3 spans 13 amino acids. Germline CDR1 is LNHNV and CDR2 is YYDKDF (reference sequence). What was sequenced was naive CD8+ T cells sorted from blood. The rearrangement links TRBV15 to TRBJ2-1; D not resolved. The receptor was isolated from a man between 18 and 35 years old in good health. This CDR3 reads CATSRGTLDEQFF. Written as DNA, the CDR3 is TGTGCCACCAGCAGAGGGACCCTCGATGAGCAGTTCTTC.